The 11 T cell receptor beta chains below were found in one sample sequenced in a study of blood T cell repertoires in COVID-19. Sequencing was performed with immunoSEQ multiplex PCR; in TCRdb, only in-frame clones are kept and a portion is missing. The repertoire consists of 300,000 to 350,000 clones, with over 80% occurring once and the leading ten covering about 6.9%. The source material was peripheral blood. These receptors originate from a woman aged 45-60 years with COVID-19, enrolled during active disease.

The chain is built from TRBV15 and TRBJ1-2, with D uncertain. Trimming took 8 bases from V and 6 from J, leaving 10 bases between them. Germline V gene sequence: CDR1 LNHNV, CDR2 YYDKDF (reference sequence). The length of the CDR3 is 11 residues. The CDR3 region is CATREANGYTF. The DNA for the CDR3 is TGTGCCACCCGGGAGGCGAATGGCTACACCTTC.

This sequence joins TRBV7-2 and TRBJ2-7, with a tentative D call TRBD2 (6 bases). This CDR3 comprises 15 residues. Germline CDR1 is SGHTA and CDR2 is FQGNSA. With 6 bases removed from V and 2 bases from J, the gap between germline ends came to 17 bases. The CDR3 loop reads CASSVSGPTAYEQYF. Here the CDR3 DNA reads TGTGCCAGCAGTGTCAGCGGGCCAACTGCCTACGAGCAGTACTTC.

This chain uses TRBV9 with TRBJ2-1; 7 bases match TRBD2. CDR1 SGDLS and CDR2 YYNGEE come from the germline V gene. This CDR3 contains 16 residues. Losses at the gene ends were 4 bases for V and 4 bases for J; bases not matched to a gene: 11. The chain's CDR3 is CASSSRGGLGYNEQFF. In DNA form, the CDR3 reads TGTGCCAGCAGCTCCCGCGGGGGACTGGGATACAATGAGCAGTTCTTC.

The gene calls are TRBV9 and TRBJ1-3; D is undetermined. This CDR3 has 16 residues. Trimming pared 2 bases from V and 0 bases from J, leaving 12 bases between. From germline, CDR1 is SGDLS and CDR2 YYNGEE. CDR3 sequence reads: CASSVLGLYSGNTIYF. DNA of the CDR3: TGTGCCAGCAGCGTCTTAGGACTCTACTCTGGAAACACCATATATTTT.

V and J are TRBV18 and TRBJ2-1; tentative D call: TRBD1 (5 bases). CDR1 is KGHSH and CDR2 is LQKENI in the germline V gene. The CDR3 runs to 17 residues. V was clipped by 0 bases and J by 0 bases, with 12 bases between them. CDR3 coding DNA: TGTGCCAGCTCACCACCACCACACAGGAGCTCCTACAATGAGCAGTTCTTC. It yields the protein CASSPPPHRSSYNEQFF.

The chain joins TRBV5-1 to TRBJ2-7; tentative D call: TRBD2 (6 bases). V was shortened by 6 bases and J by 3 bases, with 19 bases between the two germline ends. Germline CDR1 is SGHRS and CDR2 is YFSETQ. The CDR3 runs to 15 residues. DNA for the CDR3: TGCGCCAGCACGCTAACGGGGGACCCCGACTACGAGCAGTACTTC. Residues: CASTLTGDPDYEQYF.

This chain connects TRBV27 to TRBJ2-7; 7 bases are a match to TRBD1. The CDR3 loop spans 16 amino acids. Germline V gene sequence: CDR1 MNHEY, CDR2 SMNVEV (reference sequence). The J segment lost 0 bases and the V segment lost 8 bases, leaving 13 bases of the junction unmatched. CDR3 region: CASRSGTDYSSYEQYF. For the CDR3, the DNA is TGTGCCAGCCGATCCGGGACAGATTATAGCTCCTACGAGCAGTACTTC.

The rearrangement joins TRBV30 to TRBJ2-1; 7 positions agree with TRBD1. Trimming took 0 bases from V and 6 from J; bases not matched to a gene: 11. CDR1 GTSNPN and CDR2 SVGIG come from the germline V gene (reference sequence). This CDR3 contains 16 residues. CDR3 amino acids: CAWSVLLGRGSNEQFF. DNA of the CDR3: TGTGCCTGGAGTGTACTACTCGGCAGGGGGTCCAATGAGCAGTTCTTC.

The rearrangement links TRBV11-3 to TRBJ1-2; D is ambiguous. The CDR3 runs 11 residues. Germline V lookup: CDR1 SGHNT, CDR2 YENEEA. Trimming took 3 bases from V and 8 from J, leaving 7 bases between them. The CDR3 bases are TGTGCCAGCAGCTTTAGGGAGGGCTACACCTTC. Its protein is CASSFREGYTF. Together with reference TRBV11-3 and TRBJ1-2, the CDR3 gives the full variable domain: EAGVVQSPRYKIIEKKQPVAFWCNPISGHNTLYWYLQNLGQGPELLIRYENEEAVDDSQLPKDRFSAERLKGVDSTLKIQPAELGDSAVYLCASSFREGYTFGSGTRLTVV.

This sequence joins TRBV3-1 (or the pseudogene TRBV3-2) and TRBJ1-1; no reliable D call. V was clipped by 1 base and J by 1 base, with 10 bases between them. The CDR3 extends over 15 amino acids. CDR1 and CDR2 from the germline V gene are LGHDT and YNNKEL (reference sequence). The CDR3 nucleotides read TGTGCCAGCAGCCAAGCCCTCGGGGAGAACACTGAAGCTTTCTTT. As protein: CASSQALGENTEAFF.

This clone occurred a few times. V and J are TRBV7-6 and TRBJ2-7, with TRBD1 matching over 7 bases. V trimming: 5 bases; J trimming: 2 bases; junction bases outside the gene matches: 12. The CDR3 covers 16 residues. Per the germline V gene, CDR1 is SGHVS and CDR2 is FNYEAQ. CDR3 region: CASSPTIPTGAYEQYF. The DNA for the CDR3 is TGTGCCAGCAGCCCAACTATTCCCACAGGGGCCTACGAGCAGTACTTC.